This T cell receptor (beta chain) was captured by sequencing in a study of early T cells in non-severe SARS-CoV-2 infection. Individual cDNA molecules were tagged with unique molecular identifiers. Each CDR3 protein is one row after TCRdb ran MiXCR on the 5' RACE reads. Altogether about 50,000 distinct CDR3 sequences are present, about 10% being singletons, with the ten largest covering under 15%. Trimming stripped 5 bases from V and 3 bases from J, with 10 bases between. The germline V gene has CDR1 SGHTA and CDR2 FQGNSA. The CDR3 extends over 13 amino acids. Sequencing was performed on whole blood. The chain uses TRBV7-2 and TRBJ2-5; tentatively, D is TRBD1 (6 bases). The receptor was isolated from an adult who was a healthcare worker with PCR-confirmed SARS-CoV-2 infection or an uninfected control (not recorded which). CDR3 nucleotides: TGTGCCAGCAGCCGTGCAGGGGAAGAGACCCAGTACTTC. Residues: CASSRAGEETQYF.